Reported below is one TCR beta chain. This specimen comes from a study of blood T cell repertoires in COVID-19. CDR3 length equals 17 residues. Trimming at V came to 4 bases and at J to 4 bases, leaving 13 bases not matched to a gene. Germline values: CDR1 SGHRS, CDR2 YFSETQ. This table comes from immunoSEQ multiplex PCR, and its TCRdb copy is limited to in-frame clones, with some not included. The sample has 150,000 or so clones, 65% to 85% seen once; the top ten hold roughly 5%. The chain couples TRBV5-1 to TRBJ1-3; 8 nucleotides align to TRBD1. This receptor was taken from a woman in her forties with acute COVID-19. Specimen: PBMCs or T cells enriched from blood (not recorded which). The CDR3 reads CASSLLPATGEGNTIYF. The DNA of the CDR3 is TGCGCCAGCAGCCTACTCCCTGCGACAGGGGAAGGAAACACCATATATTTT.